Listed below are T cell receptor beta chains from one sample, sequenced in a study of response to subunit inactivated influenza vaccine. TCRdb used MiXCR to reprocess the RT-PCR reads, holding one entry per CDR3 protein. The sample yields about 780,000 distinct CDR3 sequences, roughly 20% seen once. Sequences were derived from PBMCs from blood, sampled approximately 5 days after vaccination. These receptor sequences come from a man between 50 and 59 years old who received an inactivated influenza vaccine. The CDR3 runs from the conserved cysteine through the conserved F or W. D genes are given only for firm matches. Clone size is given for some rows only: seen once, a few or many times, or a class if the clone is expanded.

>many|NA|TRBV7-2|14|TRBJ2-3
TGCGCCAGCAGCTCACAGGGCAGCACAGATACGCAGTATTTT
CASSSQGSTDTQYF
>few|NA|TRBV6-1|16|TRBJ1-2
TGTGCCAGCAGGGCCGAAATCTACAGCTTTTGGGAGGGCTACACCTTC
CASRAEIYSFWEGYTF
>few|TRBD1|TRBV3-1|14|TRBJ2-7
TGTGCCAGCAGCCAAGTTGGGACAGGGGACGAGCAGTACTTC
CASSQVGTGDEQYF
>few|TRBD1|TRBV4-3|16|TRBJ2-7
TGCGCCAGCAGCCAAGAAACAGGGGTAAGGTCCTACGAGCAGTACTTC
CASSQETGVRSYEQYF
>NA|NA|TRBV3-1|13|TRBJ2-6
TGTGCCAGCAAGTCAGATGGGGCCAACGTCCTGACTTTC
CASKSDGANVLTF
>NA|TRBD1|TRBV5-1|15|TRBJ2-3
TGCGCCAGCAGCGTCGGGACAGGGGGCACAGATACGCAGTATTTT
CASSVGTGGTDTQYF
>NA|NA|TRBV29-1|14|TRBJ2-7
TGCAGCGTTGAAGGCCAGGGGTCCTCCTACGAGCAGTACTTC
CSVEGQGSSYEQYF
>few|NA|TRBV7-2|16|TRBJ1-2
TGTGCCAGCAGCATGAAACAGGGAAATCGGTACTATGGCTACACCTTC
CASSMKQGNRYYGYTF
>few|NA|TRBV7-9|14|TRBJ2-5
TGTGCCAGCAGCTTAGGGCCGAAACAAGAGACCCAGTACTTC
CASSLGPKQETQYF
>NA|NA|TRBV20-1|18|TRBJ2-1
TGCAGTGCTAGAGATTTTCGGTTGACTAGGGGCTCCTACAATGAGCAGTTCTTC
CSARDFRLTRGSYNEQFF
>few|TRBD2|TRBV20-1|15|TRBJ2-5
TGCAGTGCTCTAATAGCGGGAGGGGACGGGGAGACCCAGTACTTC
CSALIAGGDGETQYF
>NA|NA|TRBV6-2/TRBV6-3|13|TRBJ2-3
TGTGCCAGCAAAGATCCAGGGAGAGATACGCAGTATTTT
CASKDPGRDTQYF
>many|NA|TRBV20-1|12|TRBJ2-7
TGCAGTGCTAAGAGGGGGATGGACGAGCAGTACTTC
CSAKRGMDEQYF
>few|NA|TRBV29-1|13|TRBJ2-1
TGCAGCGTGAACCCCGTCGTCGGCAATGAGCAGTTCTTC
CSVNPVVGNEQFF
>NA|NA|TRBV12-3/TRBV12-4|13|TRBJ1-2
TGTGCCAGCAGTTTAGTCGTGGGCAAGGGCTACACCTTC
CASSLVVGKGYTF
>NA|TRBD2|TRBV11-2|15|TRBJ2-5
TGTGCCAGCAGCTTAGGCGGGAGGCCCGGGGAGACCCAGTACTTC
CASSLGGRPGETQYF
>NA|NA|TRBV6-2/TRBV6-3|15|TRBJ2-1
TGTGCCAGCAGTTACGGGGGGGCCCCTTACAATGAGCAGTTCTTC
CASSYGGAPYNEQFF
>many|NA|TRBV12-3/TRBV12-4|14|TRBJ2-6
TGTGCCAGCAGTTTCGAGCCGGGGGCCAACGTCCTGACTTTC
CASSFEPGANVLTF
>NA|NA|TRBV12-3/TRBV12-4|14|TRBJ2-2
TGTGCCAGCAGTTTAAGGAGGAGCACCGGGGAGCTGTTTTTT
CASSLRRSTGELFF
>many|NA|TRBV20-1|15|TRBJ2-2
TGCAGTGCCACCCATCCCCACAAGAACACCGGGGAGCTGTTTTTT
CSATHPHKNTGELFF
>NA|NA|TRBV11-2|14|TRBJ1-2
TGTGCCAGCAGCTTAGAAAGTGGGTATGGCGGCTACACCTTC
CASSLESGYGGYTF
>NA|NA|TRBV5-1|14|TRBJ2-7
TGCGCCAGCAGCTTGGATGCTGGGTTTGGCGAGCAGTACTTC
CASSLDAGFGEQYF
>few|NA|TRBV7-8|15|TRBJ2-7
TGTGCCAGCAGCTCAACCCCGGACGGGGTTCGGGAGCAGTACTTC
CASSSTPDGVREQYF
>NA|TRBD1|TRBV25-1|13|TRBJ2-7
TGTGCCAGCGCGACAGGGGGAGGATACGAGCAGTACTTC
CASATGGGYEQYF
>many|NA|TRBV20-1|12|TRBJ2-2
TGCAGTGCTTCCCGCCCCGACGGGGAGCTGTTTTTT
CSASRPDGELFF
>NA|NA|TRBV20-1|14|TRBJ2-5
TGCAGTGCTAGAACCCGTTGGGCCCGGGAGACCCAGTACTTC
CSARTRWARETQYF
>few|NA|TRBV5-1|15|TRBJ2-5
TGCGCCAGCAGCTTGTCTGGACACTACCAAGAGACCCAGTACTTC
CASSLSGHYQETQYF
>NA|NA|TRBV9|14|TRBJ2-5
TGTGCCAGCAGCCCAGGAGGACAGAAAGAGACCCAGTACTTC
CASSPGGQKETQYF
>many|NA|TRBV29-1|14|TRBJ2-3
TGCAGCGTTGAAGGCAGGACTAGCACAGATACGCAGTATTTT
CSVEGRTSTDTQYF
>NA|TRBD2|TRBV6-5|17|TRBJ2-7
TGTGCCAGCAGTTACTCACCTTTAGCGGGAGGAGCGTACGAGCAGTACTTC
CASSYSPLAGGAYEQYF
>NA|TRBD1|TRBV27|15|TRBJ1-5
TGTGCCAGCAGTACCGCCGGGACAGGGTCCCAGCCCCAGCATTTT
CASSTAGTGSQPQHF
>few|NA|TRBV19|14|TRBJ2-2
TGTGCCAGTAGTCTTGGGGGCCGCGCCGGGGAGCTGTTTTTT
CASSLGGRAGELFF
>NA|NA|TRBV2|18|TRBJ2-3
TGTGCTAGCGTGGGGCAGGGGAATTATCGACGGGACACAGATACGCAGTATTTT
CASVGQGNYRRDTDTQYF
>few|NA|TRBV24-1|16|TRBJ2-3
TGTGCCACCAGTGATGGCGCCAGGTCATCGCTAGATACGCAGTATTTT
CATSDGARSSLDTQYF
>few|TRBD2|TRBV5-1|16|TRBJ2-1
TGCGCCAGCAGCTTGGCGACTAGCGGCCTGGGCGATGAGCAGTTCTTC
CASSLATSGLGDEQFF
>few|TRBD2|TRBV27|17|TRBJ2-3
TGTGCCAGCAGTTTATTGGGACTAGCGGGAGGCTTAGATACGCAGTATTTT
CASSLLGLAGGLDTQYF
>NA|TRBD1|TRBV19|13|TRBJ2-1
TGTGCCAGTAGCCAAAACAGGGGTAATGAGCAGTTCTTC
CASSQNRGNEQFF
>NA|NA|TRBV10-3|16|TRBJ2-5
TGTGCCATCAGTGAGTCGCTGCTGGCGGCTCCAGAGACCCAGTACTTC
CAISESLLAAPETQYF
>many|NA|TRBV20-1|16|TRBJ1-5
TGCAGTGCTAGTATGCAGGGGATCGGGGGCAATCAGCCCCAGCATTTT
CSASMQGIGGNQPQHF
>NA|NA|TRBV6-1|15|TRBJ1-6
TGTGCCAGCAGTGCGGCGGACTATTCCAATTCACCCCTCCACTTT
CASSAADYSNSPLHF
>NA|NA|TRBV12-3/TRBV12-4|14|TRBJ2-7
TGTGCCAGCAGTTTAAATCAGGTTTTAAACGAGCAGTACTTC
CASSLNQVLNEQYF
>NA|NA|TRBV29-1|10|TRBJ2-1
TGCAGCGTTGATCGTAATGAGCAGTTCTTC
CSVDRNEQFF
>NA|NA|TRBV12-3/TRBV12-4|14|TRBJ2-5
TGTGCCAGCACTCCAGCTGGGCTAGGAGAGACCCAGTACTTC
CASTPAGLGETQYF
>NA|NA|TRBV7-9|16|TRBJ2-1
TGTGCCAGCAGCTTAACTATAGGTCCCTCCTACAATGAGCAGTTCTTC
CASSLTIGPSYNEQFF
>NA|NA|TRBV5-1|14|TRBJ1-6
TGCGCCAGCAGCTTGAATCAGGGAGGCTCACCCCTCCACTTT
CASSLNQGGSPLHF
>NA|TRBD2|TRBV20-1|18|TRBJ2-1
TGCAGTGCTCCAACAACTAGCGGGGGGTCTCAAATCGACAATGAGCAGTTCTTC
CSAPTTSGGSQIDNEQFF
>few|NA|TRBV20-1|18|TRBJ2-6
TGCAGTGCTAGAAAGTGGGGGCAGGGCATAACTGGGGCCAACGTCCTGACTTTC
CSARKWGQGITGANVLTF
>few|NA|TRBV12-3/TRBV12-4|12|TRBJ1-1
TGTGCCAGCAGCGTCGGTAGGGGAGAAGCTTTCTTT
CASSVGRGEAFF
>many|TRBD1|TRBV29-1|13|TRBJ2-7
TGCAGCGCACATGACAGGGATAACTACGAGCAGTACTTC
CSAHDRDNYEQYF
>NA|NA|TRBV7-6|13|TRBJ2-2
TGTGCCAGCAGTCCAGACATTACCGGGGAGCTGTTTTTT
CASSPDITGELFF
>NA|NA|TRBV28|14|TRBJ2-2
TGTGCCAGCAGTTATGCGATGAAGACCGGGGAGCTGTTTTTT
CASSYAMKTGELFF